This TCR beta chain originates from a study of blood T cell repertoires in COVID-19. Study at large: COVID-19 samples collected from the United States, Italy and Spain covered acute and convalescent phases. From T cells, B-cell-depleted T cells, or PBMCs came the material, which was cDNA or gDNA.

This clone has just a few counts. The ends lost 6 bases at V and 6 bases at J; junction bases unmatched: 8. Germline CDR1 reads MNHEY; CDR2 reads SVGAGI. This CDR3 spans 14 amino acids. Sequencing used immunoSEQ multiplex PCR; TCRdb keeps in-frame clones, though not all of them. The table records approximately 190,000 clones, 84% of them present only once. All enrollees were roughly 18 to 89 years old and from roughly 22 US areas. Participant reports of clinical history set cohort assignment. The chain employs TRBV6-5 and TRBJ1-2; 9 positions match TRBD1. This sequence originates from a woman aged 25 to 39 who had been exposed to COVID-19. What was sequenced was PBMCs or T cells enriched from blood (not recorded which). The CDR3 reads CASRSTGGEDGYTF. As DNA, the CDR3 is TGTGCCAGCAGATCGACAGGGGGAGAGGATGGCTACACCTTC.